The entry that follows covers one TCR beta chain sequence. Per the original methods: Amplifying reference gene primers gave estimates of nucleated cell counts. Clones were sequenced by immunoSEQ multiplex PCR, and TCRdb holds only the in-frame ones, with some missing. V and J calls and clone size are those listed in that table; D and trimming were worked out from the DNA. The sample holds 110,000 or so clones; 70% to 80% are singletons and the top ten take approximately 5.6%. These data belong to a study of blood T cell repertoires in COVID-19. Study as a whole: PBMCs, B-cell-depleted T cells, or T cells provided the cDNA or gDNA that made up the material.

The V and J ends lost 6 bases and 4 bases, in that order; junction bases with no gene match: 3. CDR1 SNHLY and CDR2 FYNNEI come from the germline V gene. This CDR3 comprises 13 residues. This chain links TRBV2 with TRBJ1-3; 7 positions match TRBD1. The clonotype was recovered from a man between 70 and 80 years old with acute or convalescent COVID-19. The sequenced sample was peripheral blood. Written as DNA, the CDR3 is TGTGCCAGCAGCCTACAGGGGGGAAACACCATATATTTT. It is translated as CASSLQGGNTIYF.